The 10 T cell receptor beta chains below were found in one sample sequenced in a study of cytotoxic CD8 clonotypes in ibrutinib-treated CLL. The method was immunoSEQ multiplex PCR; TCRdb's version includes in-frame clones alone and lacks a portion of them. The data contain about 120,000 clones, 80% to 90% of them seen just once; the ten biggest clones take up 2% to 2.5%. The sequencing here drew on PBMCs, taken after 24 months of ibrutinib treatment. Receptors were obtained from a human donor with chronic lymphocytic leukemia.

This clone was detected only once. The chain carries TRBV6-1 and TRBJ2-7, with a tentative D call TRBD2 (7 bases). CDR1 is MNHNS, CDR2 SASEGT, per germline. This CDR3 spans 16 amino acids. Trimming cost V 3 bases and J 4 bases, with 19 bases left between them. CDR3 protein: CASSDPQGRGGYEQYF. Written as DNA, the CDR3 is TGTGCCAGCAGTGACCCACAGGGTAGGGGGGGTTACGAGCAGTACTTC.

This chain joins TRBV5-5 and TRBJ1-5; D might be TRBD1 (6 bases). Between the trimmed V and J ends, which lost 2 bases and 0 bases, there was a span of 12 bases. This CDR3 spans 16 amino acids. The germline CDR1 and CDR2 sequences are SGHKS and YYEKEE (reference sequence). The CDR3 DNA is TGTGCCAGCAGCTTAGACGGGGGCCTTAGCAATCAGCCCCAGCATTTT. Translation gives CASSLDGGLSNQPQHF.

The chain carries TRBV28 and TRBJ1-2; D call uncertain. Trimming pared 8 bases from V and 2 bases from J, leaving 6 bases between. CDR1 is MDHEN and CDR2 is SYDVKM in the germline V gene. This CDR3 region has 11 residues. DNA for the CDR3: TGTGCCAGCTCGATGAACTATGGCTACACCTTC. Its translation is CASSMNYGYTF.

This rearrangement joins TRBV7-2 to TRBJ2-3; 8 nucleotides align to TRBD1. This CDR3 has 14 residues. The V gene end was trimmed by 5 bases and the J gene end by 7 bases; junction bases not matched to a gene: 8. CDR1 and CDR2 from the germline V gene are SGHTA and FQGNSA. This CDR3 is CASSEGQGMNTQYF. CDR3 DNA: TGTGCCAGCAGCGAAGGACAGGGTATGAATACGCAGTATTTT.

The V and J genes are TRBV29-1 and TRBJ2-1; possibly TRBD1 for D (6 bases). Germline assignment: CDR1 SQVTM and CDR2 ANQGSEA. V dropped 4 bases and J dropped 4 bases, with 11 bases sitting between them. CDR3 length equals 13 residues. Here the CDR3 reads CSVVAGEYNEQFF. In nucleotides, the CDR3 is TGCAGCGTTGTGGCAGGGGAGTACAATGAGCAGTTCTTC.

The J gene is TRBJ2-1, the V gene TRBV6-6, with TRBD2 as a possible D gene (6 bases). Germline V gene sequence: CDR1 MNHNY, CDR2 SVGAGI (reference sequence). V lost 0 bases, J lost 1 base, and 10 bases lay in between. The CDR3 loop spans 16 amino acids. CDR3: CASSYSGGASYNEQFF. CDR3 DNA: TGTGCCAGCAGTTACTCTGGAGGGGCTTCCTACAATGAGCAGTTCTTC.

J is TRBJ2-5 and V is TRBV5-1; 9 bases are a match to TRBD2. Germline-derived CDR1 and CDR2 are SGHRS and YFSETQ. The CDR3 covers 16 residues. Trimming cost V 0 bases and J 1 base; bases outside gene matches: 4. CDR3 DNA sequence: TGCGCCAGCAGCTTGGGGATTAGCGGGGGCCAAGAGACCCAGTACTTC. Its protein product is CASSLGISGGQETQYF.

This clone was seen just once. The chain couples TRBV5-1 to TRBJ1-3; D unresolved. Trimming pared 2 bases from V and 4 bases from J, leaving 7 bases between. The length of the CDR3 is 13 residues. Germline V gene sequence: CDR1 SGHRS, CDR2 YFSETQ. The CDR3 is CASSFDSGNTIYF. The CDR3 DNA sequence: TGCGCCAGCAGCTTCGACTCGGGAAACACCATATATTTT.

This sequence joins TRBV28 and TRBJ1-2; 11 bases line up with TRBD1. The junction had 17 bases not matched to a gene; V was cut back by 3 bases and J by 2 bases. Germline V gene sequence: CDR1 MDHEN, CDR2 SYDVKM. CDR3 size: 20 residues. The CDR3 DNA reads TGTGCCAGCAGTTTGGATGGGACCGGGACAGGGGGAGGCGTGAACTATGGCTACACCTTC. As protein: CASSLDGTGTGGGVNYGYTF.

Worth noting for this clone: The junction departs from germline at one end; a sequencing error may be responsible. CDR3 sequence (DNA): TGTGCTAGCAGCCCCACCCCGGGCGGAAACTACGAGCAGTACTTC. Translated, it gives CASSPTPGGNYEQYF. The chain links TRBV7-7 to TRBJ2-7; D is unresolved. Per germline, CDR1 SSHAT and CDR2 FNYEAQ (reference sequence). The CDR3 is made up of 15 amino acids.